These 10 T cell receptor beta chains originate from one sample sequenced in a study of blood T cell repertoires in COVID-19. Sequencing was performed with immunoSEQ multiplex PCR; in TCRdb, only in-frame clones are kept and a portion is missing. The sample includes more than 45,000 clones, 75% to 85% of them seen just once. Sequenced sample: peripheral blood. The receptors were gathered from an elderly man in a cohort sampled during active COVID-19.

The CDR3 reads CASSQGTVANYGYTF. The CDR3 region has the DNA TGTGCCAGCTCGCAAGGGACAGTCGCTAACTATGGCTACACCTTC. This sequence joins TRBV18 and TRBJ1-2; 7 nucleotides match TRBD1. The germline CDR1 and CDR2 sequences are KGHSH and LQKENI. V was clipped by 6 bases and J by 0 bases; unmatched bases: 7. The CDR3 contains 15 residues.

The chain uses TRBV29-1 and TRBJ2-5, with a weak D call TRBD1 (5 bases). CDR3 size: 13 residues. V gave up 3 bases and J gave up 1 base, with 9 bases separating them. Germline-derived CDR1 and CDR2 are SQVTM and ANQGSEA. The CDR3 region has the DNA TGCAGCGTTGAGGGTAGGGGCCAAGAGACCCAGTACTTC. As protein: CSVEGRGQETQYF.

The chain has TRBV7-2 and TRBJ1-3; D gene uncertain. CDR3 length equals 16 residues. V was cut by 1 base and J by 2 bases, with 12 bases left in between. Germline CDR1 SGHTA, CDR2 FQGNSA. DNA of the CDR3: TGTGCCAGCAGCTTAGGATTGTCGCAGGCTGGAAACACCATATATTTT. Amino acids: CASSLGLSQAGNTIYF.

The gene calls are TRBV9 and TRBJ2-7, with TRBD2 matching 7 bases. Trimming at V came to 0 bases and at J to 7 bases, leaving 7 bases not matched to a gene. The CDR3 is 14 amino acids. Germline CDR1 SGDLS, CDR2 YYNGEE. CDR3 sequence (DNA): TGTGCCAGCAGCGTAGCCCAGCGGGGTGGGGAGCAGTACTTC. Translated: CASSVAQRGGEQYF. Full variable domain (outside the CDR3, taken from reference TRBV9 and TRBJ2-7): DSGVTQTPKHLITATGQRVTLRCSPRSGDLSVYWYQQSLDQGLQFLIQYYNGEERAKGNILERFSAQQFPDLHSELNLSSLELGDSALYFCASSVAQRGGEQYFGPGTRLTVT.

The V and J genes are TRBV29-1 and TRBJ1-3, with 7 bases fitting TRBD1. After removal of 5 bases from V and 2 bases from J, the junction contained 6 bases not matched to a gene. Per the germline V gene, CDR1 is SQVTM and CDR2 is ANQGSEA. This CDR3 has 14 residues. The DNA of the CDR3 is TGCAGCGTTTTGGAGGGGGCGCCTGGAAACACCATATATTTT. Translation gives CSVLEGAPGNTIYF.

This chain connects TRBV15 to TRBJ1-5, with TRBD1 matching 8 bases. The CDR3 extends over 17 amino acids. After removal of 0 bases from V and 1 base from J, the junction contained 5 bases not matched to a gene. Per the germline V gene, CDR1 is LNHNV and CDR2 is YYDKDF (reference sequence). The CDR3 DNA is TGTGCCACCAGCAGAGATAACAGGGGGGGAAGCAATCAGCCCCAGCATTTT. Its translation is CATSRDNRGGSNQPQHF.

The chain carries TRBV15 and TRBJ2-6; D is unresolved. Germline V gene data show CDR1 as LNHNV and CDR2 as YYDKDF (reference sequence). V lost 8 bases and J 4 bases, leaving 9 bases between the germline ends. The CDR3 is made up of 13 amino acids. Here the CDR3 DNA reads TGTGCCACCGAAAGCTCCGGGGCCAACGTCCTGACTTTC. Amino acid sequence: CATESSGANVLTF.

The chain is built from TRBV3-1 (or the pseudogene TRBV3-2) and TRBJ2-1; a weak D match, TRBD1 (6 bases). The CDR3 is 18 amino acids. Germline lookup yields CDR1 LGHDT and CDR2 YNNKEL (reference sequence). Trimming stripped 1 base from V and 8 bases from J, with 24 bases between. The CDR3 DNA reads as TGTGCCAGCAGCCAAGGTATATCCGGGACAAGAGACAACGATGAGCAGTTCTTC. This encodes CASSQGISGTRDNDEQFF.

This rearrangement joins TRBV7-2 to TRBJ2-7; weak D call: TRBD2 (5 bases). CDR3 size: 13 residues. Trimming removed 5 bases from V and 7 bases from J, with 15 bases in between. Germline loops: CDR1 SGHTA, CDR2 FQGNSA. The CDR3 loop is CASSPRPTGEQYF. The CDR3 nucleotides read TGTGCCAGCAGCCCCCGACCCACGGGGGAGCAGTACTTC.

The chain uses TRBV7-2 and TRBJ1-2, with D maybe TRBD1 (6 bases). The V end lost 1 base, the J end lost 6 bases, and 18 bases lay between the germline ends. Germline V lookup: CDR1 SGHTA, CDR2 FQGNSA. This CDR3 spans 16 amino acids. CDR3 nucleotides: TGTGCCAGCAGCTTAGGGAAAAGGGGGGGCGCGGATGGCTACACCTTC. It yields the protein CASSLGKRGGADGYTF.